Listed below are T cell receptor beta chains from one sample, sequenced in a study of cytomegalovirus exposure and HLA in healthy donors. Repertoires were generated with immunoSEQ multiplex PCR, while TCRdb's copy carries only in-frame clones and drops some. The data show 150,000 to 200,000 clones, around four fifths seen once. Sequenced: PBMCs. Every receptor here comes from a female donor in good health and CMV-seronegative. CDR3s leave out the opening cysteine and the closing phenylalanine or tryptophan. Fields, in order: CDR3 protein, clone size, V gene. Not all rows give a size; the values are once, few, many and, for expanded clones, a class.

cdr3_aa: ASSADRFSYEQY
clone_size: NA
v_call: TRBV2

cdr3_aa: ATSRVPGTSYNEQF
clone_size: NA
v_call: TRBV15

cdr3_aa: ASSIVDRGGSPLH
clone_size: NA
v_call: TRBV19

cdr3_aa: ASSSGQLTEAF
clone_size: NA
v_call: TRBV6-1

cdr3_aa: ASSYRGQVNSPLH
clone_size: NA
v_call: TRBV6-5

cdr3_aa: ASSSTGGEYGYT
clone_size: NA
v_call: TRBV5-4

cdr3_aa: ASSSRDSLTEAF
clone_size: NA
v_call: TRBV7-9

cdr3_aa: ASSRQYGYEQY
clone_size: NA
v_call: TRBV5-1

cdr3_aa: ASSSIAGVADTQY
clone_size: few
v_call: TRBV5-1

cdr3_aa: ATRNKGSYEQY
clone_size: NA
v_call: TRBV15

cdr3_aa: ASSQVEGGHFNEQF
clone_size: few
v_call: TRBV4-2

cdr3_aa: ASSKSGNGETQY
clone_size: NA
v_call: TRBV7-3

cdr3_aa: ASSESSAVNQPQH
clone_size: NA
v_call: TRBV10-2

cdr3_aa: ASSEVSSFETQY
clone_size: NA
v_call: TRBV6-1

cdr3_aa: ASSPGVRFGLGETQY
clone_size: NA
v_call: TRBV7-2

cdr3_aa: ASSDSSGDGNEKLF
clone_size: NA
v_call: TRBV6-4

cdr3_aa: ASTRRGGGETQY
clone_size: NA
v_call: TRBV5-1

cdr3_aa: ASSLLTGGTVAKNIQY
clone_size: NA
v_call: TRBV7-9